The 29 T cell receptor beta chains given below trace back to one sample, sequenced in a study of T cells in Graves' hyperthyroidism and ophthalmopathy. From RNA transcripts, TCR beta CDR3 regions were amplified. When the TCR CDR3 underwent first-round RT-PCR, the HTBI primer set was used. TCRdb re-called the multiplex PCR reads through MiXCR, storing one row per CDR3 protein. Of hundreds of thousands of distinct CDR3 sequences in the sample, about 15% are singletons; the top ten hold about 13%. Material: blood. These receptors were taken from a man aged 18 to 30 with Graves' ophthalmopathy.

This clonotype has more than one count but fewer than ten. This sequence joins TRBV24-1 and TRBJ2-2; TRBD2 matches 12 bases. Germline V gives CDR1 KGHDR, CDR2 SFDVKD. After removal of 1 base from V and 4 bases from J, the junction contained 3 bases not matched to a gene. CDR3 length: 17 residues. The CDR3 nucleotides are TGTGCCACCAGTGATTTTGGACTAGCGGGAACCACCGGGGAGCTGTTTTTT. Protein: CATSDFGLAGTTGELFF.

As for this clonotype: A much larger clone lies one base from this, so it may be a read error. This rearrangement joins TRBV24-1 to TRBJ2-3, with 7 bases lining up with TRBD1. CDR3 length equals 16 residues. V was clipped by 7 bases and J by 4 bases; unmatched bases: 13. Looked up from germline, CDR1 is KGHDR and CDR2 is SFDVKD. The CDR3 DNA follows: TGTGCCACCAGGGGTTCGACAGGGTTGATGGCAGATACGCAGTATTTT. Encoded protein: CATRGSTGLMADTQYF.

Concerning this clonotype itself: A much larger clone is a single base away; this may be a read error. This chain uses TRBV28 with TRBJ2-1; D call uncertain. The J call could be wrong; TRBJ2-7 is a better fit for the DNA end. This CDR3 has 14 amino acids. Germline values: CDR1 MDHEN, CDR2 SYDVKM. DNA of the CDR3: TGTGCCAGCACTTCATCGACTCTGCGGAATGAGCAGTACTTC. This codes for CASTSSTLRNEQYF.

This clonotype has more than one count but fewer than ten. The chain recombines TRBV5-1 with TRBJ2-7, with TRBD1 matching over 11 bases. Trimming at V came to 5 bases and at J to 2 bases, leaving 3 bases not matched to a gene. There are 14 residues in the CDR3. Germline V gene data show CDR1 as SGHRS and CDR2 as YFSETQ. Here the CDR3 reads CASRGQGGAYEQYF. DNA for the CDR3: TGCGCCAGCAGGGGACAGGGGGGAGCCTACGAGCAGTACTTC.

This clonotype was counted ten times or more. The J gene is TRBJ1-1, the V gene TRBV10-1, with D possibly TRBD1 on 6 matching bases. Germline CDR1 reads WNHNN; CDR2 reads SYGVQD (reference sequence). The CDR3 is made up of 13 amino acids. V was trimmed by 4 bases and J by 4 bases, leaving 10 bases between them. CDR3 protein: CASSAGVTTEAFF. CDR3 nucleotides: TGCGCCAGCAGTGCAGGGGTAACCACTGAAGCTTTCTTT.

The CDR3 protein is CATSDEGKTYEQYF. The CDR3 DNA sequence: TGTGCCACCAGTGATGAGGGGAAAACCTACGAGCAGTACTTC. The chain has TRBV24-1 and TRBJ2-7; D is possibly TRBD1 or TRBD2 (5 bases each). CDR1 and CDR2 from the germline V gene are KGHDR and SFDVKD. The CDR3 loop spans 14 amino acids. The ends were cut back, 3 bases at V and 2 bases at J, with 10 bases in the middle.

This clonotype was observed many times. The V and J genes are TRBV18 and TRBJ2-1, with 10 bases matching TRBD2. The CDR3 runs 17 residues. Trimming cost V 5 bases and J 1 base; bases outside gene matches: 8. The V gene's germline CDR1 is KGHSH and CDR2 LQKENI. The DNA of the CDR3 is TGTGCCAGCTCAGACCTGACTAGCGGGTCGTCCTACAATGAGCAGTTCTTC. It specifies CASSDLTSGSSYNEQFF.

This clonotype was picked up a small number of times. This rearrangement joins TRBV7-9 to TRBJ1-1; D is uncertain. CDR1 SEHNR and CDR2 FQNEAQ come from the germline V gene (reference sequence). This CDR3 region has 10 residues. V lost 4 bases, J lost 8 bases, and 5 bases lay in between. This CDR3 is CASSWGEAFF. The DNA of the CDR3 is TGTGCCAGCAGCTGGGGAGAAGCTTTCTTT.

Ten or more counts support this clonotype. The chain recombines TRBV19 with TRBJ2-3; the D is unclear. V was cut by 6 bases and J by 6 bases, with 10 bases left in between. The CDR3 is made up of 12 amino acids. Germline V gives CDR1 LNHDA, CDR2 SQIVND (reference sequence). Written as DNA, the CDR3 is TGTGCCAGTAGAATCTCCGGGGATACGCAGTATTTT. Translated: CASRISGDTQYF.

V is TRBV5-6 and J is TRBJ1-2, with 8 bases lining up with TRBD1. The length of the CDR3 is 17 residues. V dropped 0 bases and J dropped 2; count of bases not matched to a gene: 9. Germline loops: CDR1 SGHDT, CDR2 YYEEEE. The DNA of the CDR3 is TGTGCCAGCAGCTTGGCGGGACAGGATCCCTTCAACTATGGCTACACCTTC. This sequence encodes CASSLAGQDPFNYGYTF.

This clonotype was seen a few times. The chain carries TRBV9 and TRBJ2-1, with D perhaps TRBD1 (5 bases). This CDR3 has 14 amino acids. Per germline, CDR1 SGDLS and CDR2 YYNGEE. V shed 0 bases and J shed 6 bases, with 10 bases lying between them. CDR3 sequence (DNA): TGTGCCAGCAGCGTAGAGGTGGGGCCCAATGAGCAGTTCTTC. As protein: CASSVEVGPNEQFF.

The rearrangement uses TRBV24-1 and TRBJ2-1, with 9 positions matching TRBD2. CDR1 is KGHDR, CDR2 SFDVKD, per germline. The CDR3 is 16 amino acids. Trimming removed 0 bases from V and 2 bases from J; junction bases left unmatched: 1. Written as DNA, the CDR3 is TGTGCCACCAGTGATTTGGTAGCGGGGGCCTACAATGAGCAGTTCTTC. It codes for CATSDLVAGAYNEQFF.

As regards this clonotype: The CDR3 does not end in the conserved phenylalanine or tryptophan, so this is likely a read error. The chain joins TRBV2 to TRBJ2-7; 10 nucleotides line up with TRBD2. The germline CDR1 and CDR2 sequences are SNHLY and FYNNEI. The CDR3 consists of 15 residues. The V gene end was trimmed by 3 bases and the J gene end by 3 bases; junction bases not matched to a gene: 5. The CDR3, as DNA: TGTGCCAGCAGTGAGCCCGGGACTAGCGACTACGAGCAGTACTCC. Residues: CASSEPGTSDYEQYS.

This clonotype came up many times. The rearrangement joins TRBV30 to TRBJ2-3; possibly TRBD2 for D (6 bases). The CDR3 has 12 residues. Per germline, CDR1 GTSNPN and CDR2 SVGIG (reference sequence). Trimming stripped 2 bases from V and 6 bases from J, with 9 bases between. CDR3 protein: CAWSRDFDTQYF. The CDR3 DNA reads TGTGCCTGGAGTCGGGACTTTGATACGCAGTATTTT.

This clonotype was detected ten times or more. In DNA, the CDR3 is TGTGCCAGCAGCTTAAGTGGAGGGTACTCCTACGAGCAGTACTTC. Translated: CASSLSGGYSYEQYF. The chain uses TRBV7-6 and TRBJ2-7; D may be TRBD2 (6 bases). The CDR3 runs to 15 residues. Looked up from germline, CDR1 is SGHVS and CDR2 is FNYEAQ. V gave up 2 bases and J gave up 0 bases, with 11 bases separating them.

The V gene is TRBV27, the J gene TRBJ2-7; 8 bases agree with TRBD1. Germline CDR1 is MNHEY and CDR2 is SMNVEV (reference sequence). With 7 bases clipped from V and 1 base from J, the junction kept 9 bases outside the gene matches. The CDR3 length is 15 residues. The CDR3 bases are TGTGCCAGCATGAAAGGGGGGACAGGTTCCTACGAGCAGTACTTC. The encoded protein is CASMKGGTGSYEQYF.

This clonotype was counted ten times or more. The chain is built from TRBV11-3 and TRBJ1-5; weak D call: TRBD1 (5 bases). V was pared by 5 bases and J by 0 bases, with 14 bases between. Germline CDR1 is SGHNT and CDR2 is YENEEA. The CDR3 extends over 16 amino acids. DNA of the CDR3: TGTGCCAGCAGCCCCCCCCGGACACGTAGCAATCAGCCCCAGCATTTT. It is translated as CASSPPRTRSNQPQHF.

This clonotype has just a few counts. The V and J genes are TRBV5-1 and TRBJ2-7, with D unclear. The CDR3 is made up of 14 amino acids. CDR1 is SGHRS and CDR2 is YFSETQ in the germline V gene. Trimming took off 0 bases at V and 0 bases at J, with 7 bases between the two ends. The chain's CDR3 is CASSLDQSSYEQYF. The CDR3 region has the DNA TGCGCCAGCAGCTTGGACCAGAGCTCCTACGAGCAGTACTTC. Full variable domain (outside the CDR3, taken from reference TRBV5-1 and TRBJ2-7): KAGVTQTPRYLIKTRGQQVTLSCSPISGHRSVSWYQQTPGQGLQFLFEYFSETQRNKGNFPGRFSGRQFSNSRSEMNVSTLELGDSALYLCASSLDQSSYEQYFGPGTRLTVT.

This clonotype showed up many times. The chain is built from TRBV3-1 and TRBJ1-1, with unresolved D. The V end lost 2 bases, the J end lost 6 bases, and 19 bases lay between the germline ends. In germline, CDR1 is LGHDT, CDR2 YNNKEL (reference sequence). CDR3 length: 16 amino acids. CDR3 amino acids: CASSQTKGDLGAEAFF. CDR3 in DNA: TGTGCCAGCAGCCAAACAAAGGGTGATTTGGGAGCTGAAGCTTTCTTT.

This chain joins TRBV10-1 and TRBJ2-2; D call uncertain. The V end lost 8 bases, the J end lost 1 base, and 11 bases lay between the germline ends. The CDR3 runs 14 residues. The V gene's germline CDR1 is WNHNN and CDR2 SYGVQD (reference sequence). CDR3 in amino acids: CASRRAQNTGELFF. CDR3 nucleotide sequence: TGCGCCAGCCGGCGAGCGCAGAACACCGGGGAGCTGTTTTTT.

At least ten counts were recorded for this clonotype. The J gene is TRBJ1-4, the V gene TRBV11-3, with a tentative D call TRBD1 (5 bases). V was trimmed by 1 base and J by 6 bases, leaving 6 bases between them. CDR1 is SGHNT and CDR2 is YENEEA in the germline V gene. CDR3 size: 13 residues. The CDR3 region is CASSLGQYEKLFF. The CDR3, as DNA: TGTGCCAGCAGCTTAGGACAGTATGAAAAACTGTTTTTT.

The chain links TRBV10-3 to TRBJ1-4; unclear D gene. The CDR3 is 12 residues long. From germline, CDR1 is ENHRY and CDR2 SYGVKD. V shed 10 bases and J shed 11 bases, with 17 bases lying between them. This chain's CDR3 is CATNSLSGKLFF. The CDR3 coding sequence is TGTGCCACCAACTCCCTTTCGGGGAAACTGTTTTTT.

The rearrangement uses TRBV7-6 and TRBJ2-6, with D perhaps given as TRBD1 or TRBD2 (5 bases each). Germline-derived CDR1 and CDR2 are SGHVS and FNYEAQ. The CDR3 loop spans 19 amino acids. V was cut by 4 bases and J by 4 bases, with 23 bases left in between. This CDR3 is CASSYYEGSYTSGANVLTF. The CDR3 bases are TGTGCCAGCAGCTATTACGAGGGGAGTTATACCTCCGGGGCCAACGTCCTGACTTTC.

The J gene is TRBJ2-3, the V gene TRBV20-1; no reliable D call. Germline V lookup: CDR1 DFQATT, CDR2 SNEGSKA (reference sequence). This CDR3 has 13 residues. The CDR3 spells CSLPWLGTDTQYF. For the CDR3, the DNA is TGCAGCCTCCCCTGGCTGGGCACAGATACGCAGTATTTT.

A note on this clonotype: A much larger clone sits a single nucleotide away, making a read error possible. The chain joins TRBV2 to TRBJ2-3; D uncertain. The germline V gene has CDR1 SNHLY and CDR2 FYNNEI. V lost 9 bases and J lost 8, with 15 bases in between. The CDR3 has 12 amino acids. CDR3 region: CARVRDAGTQYF. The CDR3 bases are TGTGCCAGGGTGCGAGACGCAGGTACGCAGTATTTT.

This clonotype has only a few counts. The chain's CDR3 is CASSFSSGTQYF. The CDR3, as DNA: TGCGCCAGCAGCTTTAGTTCCGGGACCCAGTACTTC. The chain joins TRBV5-1 to TRBJ2-5; D is unclear. Per germline, CDR1 SGHRS and CDR2 YFSETQ. The CDR3 contains 12 residues. V was clipped by 2 bases and J by 7 bases, with 9 bases between them.

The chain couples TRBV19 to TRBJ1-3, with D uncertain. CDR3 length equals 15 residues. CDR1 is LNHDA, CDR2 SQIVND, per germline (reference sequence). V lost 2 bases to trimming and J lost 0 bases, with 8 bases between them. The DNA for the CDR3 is TGTGCCAGTAGTATAATGACGGTCTCTGGAAACACCATATATTTT. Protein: CASSIMTVSGNTIYF. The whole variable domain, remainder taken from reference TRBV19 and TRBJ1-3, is DGGITQSPKYLFRKEGQNVTLSCEQNLNHDAMYWYRQDPGQGLRLIYYSQIVNDFQKGDIAEGYSVSREKKESFPLTVTSAQKNPTAFYLCASSIMTVSGNTIYFGEGSWLTVV.

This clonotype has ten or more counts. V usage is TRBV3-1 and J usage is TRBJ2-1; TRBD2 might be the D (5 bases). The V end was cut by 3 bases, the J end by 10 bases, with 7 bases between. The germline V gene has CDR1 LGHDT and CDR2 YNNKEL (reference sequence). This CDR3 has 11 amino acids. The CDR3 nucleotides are TGTGCCAGCAGCCACGGAGGCGAGCAGTTCTTC. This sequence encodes CASSHGGEQFF.

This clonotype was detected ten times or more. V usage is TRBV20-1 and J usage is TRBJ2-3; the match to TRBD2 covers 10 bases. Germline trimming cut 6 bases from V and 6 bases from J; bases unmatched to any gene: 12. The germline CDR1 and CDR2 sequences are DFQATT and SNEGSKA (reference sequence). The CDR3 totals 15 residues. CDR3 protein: CSAEELAGVSDTQYF. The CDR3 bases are TGCAGTGCAGAAGAGCTAGCGGGGGTTAGTGATACGCAGTATTTT.